Below, 14 T cell receptor beta chains from the same sample are listed, as sequenced in a study of identical twins. TCRdb independently ran MiXCR on the 5' RACE reads; one entry per CDR3 protein. The table lists about 530,000 distinct CDR3 sequences, approximately 14% of them singletons. These data also formed part of another study, on yellow fever vaccine responses in identical twins.

The sample consisted of CD4+ T cells sorted from blood. All receptors derive from a woman aged 18 to 35 in good health.

This clonotype was seen only a few times. The chain carries TRBV12-3 or TRBV12-4 and TRBJ2-5, with TRBD2 identical over 8 bases. This CDR3 comprises 16 residues. Germline trimming cut 1 base from V and 1 base from J; bases unmatched to any gene: 5. The CDR3 nucleotides are TGTGCCAGCAGTTTAGGAGCGGGGGCGATCCAAGAGACCCAGTACTTC. Amino acid sequence: CASSLGAGAIQETQYF.

There are many counts of this clonotype. This chain connects TRBV5-1 to TRBJ1-1; 8 bases agree with TRBD1. CDR1 is SGHRS, CDR2 YFSETQ, per germline. This CDR3 spans 17 amino acids. The V and J ends lost 2 bases and 0 bases, in that order; junction bases with no gene match: 9. The CDR3 DNA reads as TGCGCCAGCAGCTTAGCAGGGGGCTTAATCATGAACACTGAAGCTTTCTTT. Translation: CASSLAGGLIMNTEAFF. The entire variable domain, with the rest obtained from reference TRBV5-1 and TRBJ1-1, is as follows: KAGVTQTPRYLIKTRGQQVTLSCSPISGHRSVSWYQQTPGQGLQFLFEYFSETQRNKGNFPGRFSGRQFSNSRSEMNVSTLELGDSALYLCASSLAGGLIMNTEAFFGQGTRLTVV.

There are a few counts of this clonotype. The chain has TRBV29-1 and TRBJ1-5, with D unclear. Trimming took 5 bases from V and 3 from J, leaving 14 bases between them. CDR1 and CDR2 (germline): SQVTM, ANQGSEA. The CDR3 sequence is 14 residues long. The CDR3 nucleotides read TGCAGCGTTAATTTTGGGGATTACAATCAGCCCCAGCATTTT. Translated: CSVNFGDYNQPQHF.

This clonotype was recorded only once. V is TRBV20-1 and J is TRBJ2-3, with D maybe TRBD1 (7 bases). Trimming pared 0 bases from V and 6 bases from J, leaving 16 bases between. This CDR3 has 15 amino acids. Germline CDR1 is DFQATT and CDR2 is SNEGSKA (reference sequence). In nucleotides, the CDR3 is TGCAGTGCTAGAGATGGCCAGGGGGGATCGGATACGCAGTATTTT. This codes for CSARDGQGGSDTQYF.

The chain uses TRBV7-7 and TRBJ1-5; 11 nucleotides align to TRBD1. This CDR3 has 19 amino acids. V was clipped by 4 bases and J by 6 bases; unmatched bases: 17. Germline CDR1 and CDR2: SSHAT and FNYEAQ (reference sequence). The CDR3 loop reads CASSSGSDRGQFRSQPQHF. CDR3 bases: TGTGCCAGCAGCTCCGGCTCGGACAGGGGGCAATTTAGGAGTCAGCCCCAGCATTTT.

This clonotype was seen more than once but under ten times. The V gene is TRBV20-1, the J gene TRBJ2-1; D not resolved. The CDR3 extends over 12 amino acids. Germline loops: CDR1 DFQATT, CDR2 SNEGSKA (reference sequence). V was cut by 3 bases and J by 6 bases, with 9 bases left in between. In DNA, the CDR3 is TGCAGTGCTAGGGCTTATTCCAATGAGCAGTTCTTC. It codes for CSARAYSNEQFF.

The rearrangement uses TRBV20-1 and TRBJ2-7, with D tentatively TRBD1 or TRBD2 (5 bases each). CDR3 length: 16 amino acids. Germline-derived CDR1 and CDR2 are DFQATT and SNEGSKA (reference sequence). V gave up 0 bases and J gave up 6 bases, with 21 bases separating them. CDR3 nucleotide sequence: TGCAGTGCTAGAGATGGGGGACGGTCCCCCACCTCCGAGCAGTACTTC. Its translation is CSARDGGRSPTSEQYF.

The chain recombines TRBV27 with TRBJ2-1; TRBD1 matches at 7 bases. The CDR3 length is 17 residues. Trimming at V came to 4 bases and at J to 0 bases, leaving 9 bases not matched to a gene. Germline V lookup: CDR1 MNHEY, CDR2 SMNVEV (reference sequence). This chain's CDR3 is CASSWGTAAYSYNEQFF. CDR3 nucleotides: TGTGCCAGCAGTTGGGGGACAGCAGCCTACTCCTACAATGAGCAGTTCTTC.

V is TRBV14 and J is TRBJ1-1, with 7 nucleotides matching TRBD1. The CDR3 runs to 18 residues. V was pared by 1 base and J by 5 bases, with 16 bases of the junction left unmatched. Germline V gene data show CDR1 as SGHDN and CDR2 as FVKESK. The CDR3 nucleotides are TGTGCCAGCAGCCAAGGAAAATTTGTACCAAGGGGGCCGACTGAAGCTTTCTTT. This sequence encodes CASSQGKFVPRGPTEAFF.

The chain combines TRBV6-2 or TRBV6-3 with TRBJ2-2; no clear D gene. Between the trimmed V and J ends, which lost 2 bases and 1 base, there was a span of 2 bases. The CDR3 covers 13 residues. Germline V gene data show CDR1 as MNHEY and CDR2 as SVGEGT. CDR3 sequence (DNA): TGTGCCAGCAGTTACATGAACACCGGGGAGCTGTTTTTT. It translates to CASSYMNTGELFF.

This clonotype was seen only a few times. The chain employs TRBV20-1 and TRBJ1-2; D is undetermined. From germline, CDR1 is DFQATT and CDR2 SNEGSKA (reference sequence). The CDR3 is 15 amino acids. The V end was cut by 6 bases, the J end by 0 bases, with 17 bases between. CDR3 protein: CSALAPRTSNYGYTF. CDR3 DNA: TGCAGTGCCCTTGCCCCCCGGACCTCTAACTATGGCTACACCTTC.

This clonotype was seen a handful of times. The rearrangement uses TRBV2 and TRBJ2-2; 10 nucleotides line up with TRBD2. Germline assignment: CDR1 SNHLY and CDR2 FYNNEI. This CDR3 contains 16 residues. With V trimmed by 4 bases and J by 4 bases, 6 bases remained unmatched. The CDR3 DNA sequence: TGTGCCAGCAGTGCGCAGCGGGAGGGTCGCACCGGGGAGCTGTTTTTT. Protein sequence: CASSAQREGRTGELFF.

The rearrangement links TRBV20-1 to TRBJ2-3, with 8 bases lining up with TRBD2. Germline-derived CDR1 and CDR2 are DFQATT and SNEGSKA (reference sequence). Germline trimming cut 6 bases from V and 1 base from J; bases unmatched to any gene: 6. The CDR3 is 14 residues long. The CDR3 DNA follows: TGCAGTGCAAAACTAGCGGCACGCACAGATACGCAGTATTTT. It is translated as CSAKLAARTDTQYF.

The CDR3 reads CATLPPIPTGELFF. The CDR3 DNA reads as TGTGCCACTCTCCCCCCTATCCCGACCGGGGAGCTGTTTTTT. V gene TRBV6-2 or TRBV6-3 combines with J gene TRBJ2-2; unclear D gene. The CDR3 is 14 amino acids. Germline CDR1 reads MNHEY; CDR2 reads SVGEGT. The V and J ends lost 10 bases and 5 bases respectively, with 17 bases between them.